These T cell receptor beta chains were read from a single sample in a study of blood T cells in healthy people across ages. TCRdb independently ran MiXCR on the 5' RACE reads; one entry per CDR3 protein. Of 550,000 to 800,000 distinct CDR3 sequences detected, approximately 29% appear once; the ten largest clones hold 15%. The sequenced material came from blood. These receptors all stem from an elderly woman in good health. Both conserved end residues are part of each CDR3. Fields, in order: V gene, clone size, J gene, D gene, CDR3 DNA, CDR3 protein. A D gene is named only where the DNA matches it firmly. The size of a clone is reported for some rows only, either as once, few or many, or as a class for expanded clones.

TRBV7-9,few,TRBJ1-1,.,TGTGCCAGCAGCTTAAATGGGCAGGGGCAAGCTTTCTTT,CASSLNGQGQAFF
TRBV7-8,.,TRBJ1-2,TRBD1,TGTGCCAGCAGCTTGGGACAGTTAAGGGGCTACACCTTC,CASSLGQLRGYTF
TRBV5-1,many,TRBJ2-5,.,TGCGCCAGCAGCTTGCTTTCTATAGACAGCAGGCCGCCGATTCCAAGCGCCAAGTACTTC,CASSLLSIDSRPPIPSAKYF
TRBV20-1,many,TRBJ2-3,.,TGCAGTGCTAGAGATCGACGACAGACCACAGATACGCAGTATTTT,CSARDRRQTTDTQYF
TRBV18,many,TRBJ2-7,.,TGTGCCAGCTCACTCGCCGGACAGCCTTCCTACGAGCAGTACTTC,CASSLAGQPSYEQYF
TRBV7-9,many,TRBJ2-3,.,TGTGCCAGCAGCTTAGTGACTCCAAACGGTGCCGATACGCAGTATTTT,CASSLVTPNGADTQYF
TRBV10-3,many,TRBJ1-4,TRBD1,TGTGCCATCAGGGGGGACAGGGTTGAAGAAAAACTGTTTTTT,CAIRGDRVEEKLFF
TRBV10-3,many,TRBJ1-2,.,TGTGCCATCAGTGATAATAGACGTCTAGGCTACACCTTC,CAISDNRRLGYTF
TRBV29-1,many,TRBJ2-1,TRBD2,TGCAGTGGAGGCGGGGGGTACAATGAGCAGTTCTTC,CSGGGGYNEQFF
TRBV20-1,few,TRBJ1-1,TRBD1,TGCAGTGCTTCACTCCCGGTCAGGGGGCCCTTCGGGGAAGCTTTCTTT,CSASLPVRGPFGEAFF
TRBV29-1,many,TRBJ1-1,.,TGCAGCGTTACCGTACAGGGCCCGAACACTGAAGCTTTCTTT,CSVTVQGPNTEAFF
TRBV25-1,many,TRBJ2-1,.,TGTGCCAGCAGTGATGTACTAGCAGGGTCCGAGCAGTTCTTC,CASSDVLAGSEQFF
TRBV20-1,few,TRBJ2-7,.,TGCAGTGCTAGAACCGGGGATTCGTTCTCCGAGCAGTACTTC,CSARTGDSFSEQYF
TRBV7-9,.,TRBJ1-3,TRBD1,TGTGCCAGCAGCTCAACAGGGGTAGCAGGAAACACCATATATTTT,CASSSTGVAGNTIYF
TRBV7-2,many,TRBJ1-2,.,TGTGCCAGCAGCACCGGGCCCTTCTATGGCTACACCTTC,CASSTGPFYGYTF
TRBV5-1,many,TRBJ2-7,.,TGCGCCAGCAGCTTCTTTAGGGACACAACCTACGAGCAGTACTTC,CASSFFRDTTYEQYF